The subject of this entry is one T cell receptor (beta chain). This clonotype was observed at least ten times. Its antigen is not yet known. No qualities accompany the bases; no much larger clone lies one base away. Every patient had bone marrow sampled at the time of active disease. Bone marrow mononuclear cells were isolated by Ficoll-Hypaque density gradient centrifugation. CD138-negative cells were obtained by negative selection after labeling with CD138 magnetic microbeads on a MACS separator, removing myeloma plasma cells. Flow cytometry with CD138 antibodies on an Attune NxT was used to check how pure the isolated cells were. Total RNA was extracted using TRIzol reagent and was quantified on a NanoDrop spectrophotometer. Paired RNA-seq and IR-seq were performed on each patient's CD138-negative bone marrow sample. This sample was included in a study of read filtering for tumor transcriptome and immune sequencing (dated by TCRdb to the early 2020s). Concerning the study at large: The cohort was composed of roughly 16 male and some 13 female patients, with a mean age of 65.9 years and an age range of roughly 47 to 90. By revised international staging, about 8 patients were R-ISS I, about 16 were R-ISS II and 6 or 7 were R-ISS III. After DNase treatment, whole-transcriptome libraries were prepared using the TruSeq RNA Access Library Prep Kit. TCR-region mapped reads per sample ranged from about 4.05 to 11 million with IR-seq versus only roughly 75 to 1273 with RNA-seq. The study compared TCR repertoires from targeted immune repertoire sequencing and bulk whole-transcriptome sequencing run on the same bone marrow samples. A main aim was a read-filtering strategy for immune repertoire data, specifically whether clonotypes supported by a single read should be removed.

TCR libraries were constructed from approximately 360 ng RNA using the Immunoverse kit, and molecular barcoded adaptors covering alpha/delta and beta/gamma chains were employed. The same RNA used for transcriptome sequencing was used for TCR library preparation. TCR libraries were sequenced on an Illumina HiSeq 4000 with 2 x 150 cycles. The published analysis was carried out like this. Using MiXCR, which included quality filtering and error correction, TCR reads were aligned to human V, D, J and C references and then assembled into CDR3 clonotypes. The tcR package in R was used for analysis of clonotype counts and gene usage diversity. For inspection of raw mapping reads, RNA-seq reads were mapped by STAR aligner version 2.5.3a onto GRCh37 of the human genome. To test how sequencing depth affects detected clonotypes, IR-seq fastq files were randomly downsampled with Seqtk 1.3. The public reads were run again by TCRdb, first through fastp at Q25 and then through MiXCR, and only productive beta chains were kept. Each entry merges the rows of one CDR3 protein and shows their most common DNA and genes. The V and J calls were determined by TCRdb, not by the authors. In all, the sample holds approximately 37,000 distinct CDR3 sequences, and approximately 15% of those were seen once. The leading ten clones occupy roughly a sixth of the sample.

V ends up 2 bases short and J 7 bases short, with an unmatched junction base count of 12. Based on the germline V gene, the CDR1 and CDR2 sequences are SGHVS and FNYEAQ. The CDR3 measures 17 amino acids from cysteine to phenylalanine. The kept DNA is CDR3 alone, 51 bases in frame from the first base. Paper-wide results and their limitations: Single-read clonotypes made up 80% to 90% of clonotypes but only approximately 4% of total reads in IR-seq, compared with just under 75% of clonotypes and around 41% of reads in RNA-seq. Removing single-read clonotypes increased the correlation between IR-seq and RNA-seq shared clonotype proportions. Compared with RNA-seq, IR-seq captured clonotypes at much greater depth and more reliably, and a smaller IR-seq throughput was enough to identify most of the shared clonotypes. The sorted CD138-negative fraction was a mixed bone marrow immune population, not purified T cells.

The receptor comes from a donor aged 40 or over with multiple myeloma. The chain employs TRBV7-6 and TRBJ2-1; TRBD1 aligns with 9 central bases. The sequenced sample was a population of CD138-negative cells sorted from bone marrow. The sample's cell subset or site label is to be understood as: bone marrow mononuclear cells depleted of CD138+ plasma/myeloma cells by negative magnetic selection. The nucleotide sequence reads TGTGCCAGCAGCTTATTCTCGGGACAGGGCGTTAAGAATGAGCAGTTCTTC. Translated, this gives CASSLFSGQGVKNEQFF.